This T cell receptor (beta chain) was obtained from a study of regulatory T cells in long-lasting Graves disease. General study findings and limits: Newly diagnosed disease favored TRBV20-1 and TRBJ2-1 over persistent disease.

Unmatched junction bases numbered 7, after V lost 0 bases and J lost 5 bases. CDR3 length: 16 residues. CDR1 is DFQATT and CDR2 is SNEGSKA in the germline V gene (reference sequence). Time point: persistent/refractory GD, antithyroid drugs over 5 years with positive TRAb. The TCR library was made from RNA extracted from PBMCs. Sequencing libraries for TCR beta were prepared with iRepertoire HTBI primers and Arm-PCR of CDR3 regions. TCRdb fed the multiplex PCR reads into MiXCR, producing one record per CDR3 protein. The sample includes 350,000 to 450,000 distinct CDR3 sequences, roughly a fifth seen only once; the top ten take 14%. Concerning this clonotype: Its antigen is as yet unknown.

The sample here was peripheral blood mononuclear cells (PBMCs), taken when the disease was refractory, from a patient treated with antithyroid drugs. The clonotype originates from a female donor with Graves disease. The chain joins TRBV20-1 to TRBJ2-7; 13 bases are shared with TRBD2. This CDR3 is CSARDPRTSGSDEQYF. The DNA of the CDR3 is TGCAGTGCTAGAGATCCCAGGACTAGCGGGAGTGACGAGCAGTACTTC.